These 26 T cell receptor beta chains were all obtained from the same sample, sequenced in a study of cytomegalovirus exposure and HLA in healthy donors (TCRdb year 2017). Receptor libraries were prepared by the immunoSEQ multiplex PCR assay. For the multiplex PCR, a mixture combining 60 forward primers for TCR Vbeta segments and 13 reverse primers for TCR Jbeta segments was used. TCRdb re-hosts the immuneACCESS table, in-frame sequences only. Its copies lack some clones; in the studies checked, an unresolved V gene accounts for under half of them, and the cause for the rest is not known. The sample's records list just over 150,000 clones. The leading ten clones occupy roughly 1.3% of the sample. Sequencing was done on a sample of PBMCs. These TCRs come from a woman aged 55-70 years in good health and CMV-seronegative.

The chain uses TRBV5-1 and TRBJ2-2, with a weak D call TRBD2 (5 bases). V lost 4 bases and J lost 3, with 16 bases in between. The germline V gene encodes CDR1 SGHRS and CDR2 YFSETQ. This CDR3 has 16 residues. The CDR3: CASSPRSGGDTGELFF. In DNA, the CDR3 is TGCGCCAGCAGCCCCCGAAGCGGTGGTGACACCGGGGAGCTGTTTTTT.

The chain links TRBV7-2 to TRBJ2-5, with TRBD2 matching over 12 bases. The CDR3 is made up of 15 amino acids. The J segment lost 7 bases and the V segment lost 4 bases, leaving 7 bases of the junction unmatched. Per the germline V gene, CDR1 is SGHTA and CDR2 is FQGNSA. The CDR3 DNA reads TGTGCCAGCAGCTCGCTAGCGGGGGGGAGGGTGACCCAGTACTTC. It codes for CASSSLAGGRVTQYF.

This chain uses TRBV19 with TRBJ1-5; the match to TRBD1 covers 9 bases. Looked up from germline, CDR1 is LNHDA and CDR2 is SQIVND (reference sequence). The V segment lost 8 bases and the J segment 6 bases; nucleotides outside the gene matches: 11. The length of the CDR3 is 15 residues. The CDR3 protein is CASHLTGGLGQPQHF. CDR3 bases: TGTGCCAGTCACTTAACAGGGGGCCTGGGTCAGCCCCAGCATTTT.

This sequence joins TRBV5-4 and TRBJ2-6; 7 positions match TRBD1. The CDR3 has 18 amino acids. The ends lost 5 bases at V and 0 bases at J; junction bases unmatched: 11. Germline CDR1 and CDR2: SGHNT and YYREEE (reference sequence). CDR3 nucleotides: TGTGCCAGCAGTCAGACAGGGCAAACACCCTCTGGGGCCAACGTCCTGACTTTC. Amino acids: CASSQTGQTPSGANVLTF.

The J gene is TRBJ1-1, the V gene TRBV18; 7 nucleotides align to TRBD1. The CDR3 spans 14 residues. Germline trimming cut 3 bases from V and 4 bases from J; bases unmatched to any gene: 5. Per the germline V gene, CDR1 is KGHSH and CDR2 is LQKENI. The CDR3 DNA is TGTGCCAGCTCACCGACAGGGTTTAGCACTGAAGCTTTCTTT. It is translated as CASSPTGFSTEAFF. Combining the CDR3 with reference TRBV18 and TRBJ1-1 gives the whole variable domain NAGVMQNPRHLVRRRGQEARLRCSPMKGHSHVYWYRQLPEEGLKFMVYLQKENIIDESGMPKERFSAEFPKEGPSILRIQQVVRGDSAAYFCASSPTGFSTEAFFGQGTRLTVV.

This chain uses TRBV4-1 with TRBJ1-1; D is uncertain. The CDR3 length is 16 residues. From germline, CDR1 is MGHRA and CDR2 YSYEKL. Trimming removed 0 bases from V and 8 bases from J, with 19 bases in between. CDR3 region: CASSQDTGSISREAFF. CDR3 DNA sequence: TGCGCCAGCAGCCAAGATACGGGTAGCATTAGCCGAGAAGCTTTCTTT.

The V call is TRBV27, the J call TRBJ1-1; TRBD1 aligns across 9 bases. V was clipped by 2 bases and J by 0 bases; unmatched bases: 13. Per germline, CDR1 MNHEY and CDR2 SMNVEV (reference sequence). The CDR3 length is 19 residues. CDR3 nucleotide sequence: TGTGCCAGCAGTTTAGGGGTCTTAACAGGGGGCCGTCTGAACACTGAAGCTTTCTTT. It codes for CASSLGVLTGGRLNTEAFF.

The gene calls are TRBV6-6 and TRBJ2-3, with 7 bases identical to TRBD2. Unmatched junction bases numbered 10, after V lost 8 bases and J lost 2 bases. The CDR3 sequence is 15 residues long. CDR1 and CDR2 (germline): MNHNY, SVGAGI (reference sequence). In DNA form, the CDR3 reads TGTGCCAGCGAGATGGCGGGAGATACCACAGATACGCAGTATTTT. Its protein is CASEMAGDTTDTQYF.

The chain couples TRBV7-3 to TRBJ1-1; the D is unclear. This CDR3 region has 13 residues. Germline CDR1 is SGHTA and CDR2 is FQGTGA. Trimming cost V 1 base and J 2 bases, with 5 bases left between them. CDR3: CASSLITNTEAFF. As DNA, the CDR3 is TGTGCCAGCAGCTTAATAACAAACACTGAAGCTTTCTTT.

The V call is TRBV7-6, the J call TRBJ1-1; D is ambiguous. The ends were cut back, 5 bases at V and 1 base at J, with 8 bases in the middle. Per the germline V gene, CDR1 is SGHVS and CDR2 is FNYEAQ. This CDR3 is built from 13 residues. CDR3 DNA: TGTGCCAGCAGCGTTCGGGGGAACACTGAAGCTTTCTTT. Its protein is CASSVRGNTEAFF.

The chain joins TRBV18 to TRBJ2-1; possibly TRBD2 for D (5 bases). This CDR3 has 14 amino acids. Germline CDR1 is KGHSH and CDR2 is LQKENI. V was cut by 3 bases and J by 6 bases, with 12 bases left in between. For the CDR3, the DNA is TGTGCCAGCTCACCCGGGATCATGGGCAATGAGCAGTTCTTC. This sequence encodes CASSPGIMGNEQFF.

This sequence joins TRBV27 and TRBJ2-3, with D perhaps matching TRBD1 (5 bases). The germline V and J ends were trimmed by 2 bases and 2 bases, with 14 bases remaining between them. CDR1 MNHEY and CDR2 SMNVEV come from the germline V gene (reference sequence). The CDR3 sequence is 16 residues long. CDR3 loop: CASSLTPTESTDTQYF. The CDR3 coding sequence is TGTGCCAGCAGTTTAACCCCGACAGAATCCACAGATACGCAGTATTTT.

This chain uses TRBV6-4 with TRBJ1-2; D not resolved. Per germline, CDR1 MRHNA and CDR2 SNTAGT. V was trimmed by 6 bases and J by 8 bases, leaving 13 bases between them. The CDR3 has 12 amino acids. CDR3 in DNA: TGTGCCAGCAGCGCTGGACGGGGAGGCTACACCTTC. Protein product: CASSAGRGGYTF.

J is TRBJ2-5 and V is TRBV2; D may be TRBD2 (6 bases). The J call may be incorrect, as the DNA end agrees better with TRBJ2-7. The germline V gene encodes CDR1 SNHLY and CDR2 FYNNEI. The length of the CDR3 is 14 residues. The CDR3 loop reads CASFSAEGSHEQYF. The CDR3 DNA reads as TGTGCCAGCTTCTCAGCGGAGGGAAGTCACGAGCAGTACTTC.

The DNA for the CDR3 is TGTGCCTGGGGCCCGATGACAACTAATGAAAAACTGTTTTTT. Translated: CAWGPMTTNEKLFF. V and J are TRBV30 and TRBJ1-4; D unclear. Trimming removed 5 bases at V and 0 bases at J, with 10 bases between. Germline-derived CDR1 and CDR2 are GTSNPN and SVGIG (reference sequence). The CDR3 loop spans 14 amino acids.

The chain couples TRBV6-5 to TRBJ2-2; the D gene is possibly TRBD1 (5 bases). The CDR3 is made up of 13 amino acids. V lost 9 bases to trimming and J lost 7 bases, with 15 bases between them. Per germline, CDR1 MNHEY and CDR2 SVGAGI. CDR3 sequence: CARIRGSDGELFF. As DNA, the CDR3 is TGTGCCAGGATTAGGGGTTCTGACGGGGAGCTGTTTTTT.

The rearrangement uses TRBV4-2 and TRBJ2-7; 10 bases align to TRBD1. The CDR3 totals 15 residues. CDR1 and CDR2 from the germline V gene are LGHNA and YNFKEQ. The J segment lost 2 bases and the V segment lost 4 bases, leaving 5 bases of the junction unmatched. Written as DNA, the CDR3 is TGTGCCAGCAGCCGACCCGGGACAGGGGCCTACGAGCAGTACTTC. This encodes CASSRPGTGAYEQYF.

The chain links TRBV7-9 to TRBJ2-3; 8 bases agree with TRBD2. Germline V lookup: CDR1 SEHNR, CDR2 FQNEAQ (reference sequence). CDR3 length: 15 residues. V lost 5 bases to trimming and J lost 7 bases; unmatched junction nucleotides: 11. CDR3 residues: CASSPGTRSGNTQYF. Here the CDR3 DNA reads TGTGCCAGCAGCCCTGGGACTAGGAGTGGAAATACGCAGTATTTT.

V is TRBV5-4 and J is TRBJ2-7, with 7 bases matching TRBD1. Trimming at V came to 4 bases and at J to 3 bases, leaving 4 bases not matched to a gene. The CDR3 loop spans 13 amino acids. CDR1 is SGHNT, CDR2 YYREEE, per germline (reference sequence). The CDR3 sequence: CASSEGQNYEQYF. The CDR3 DNA reads TGTGCCAGCAGCGAGGGACAGAACTACGAGCAGTACTTC.

The chain carries TRBV5-1 and TRBJ2-1; 14 bases line up with TRBD2. This CDR3 has 16 amino acids. Germline trimming cut 6 bases from V and 16 bases from J; bases unmatched to any gene: 18. The germline V gene encodes CDR1 SGHRS and CDR2 YFSETQ. In DNA, the CDR3 is TGCGCCAGCACCCTAACCGGAGGGACTAGCGGGAGATGGAAATTCTTC. Amino acid sequence: CASTLTGGTSGRWKFF. Supplemented by reference TRBV5-1 and TRBJ2-1, the full variable domain reads KAGVTQTPRYLIKTRGQQVTLSCSPISGHRSVSWYQQTPGQGLQFLFEYFSETQRNKGNFPGRFSGRQFSNSRSEMNVSTLELGDSALYLCASTLTGGTSGRWKFFGPGTRLTVL.

J is TRBJ2-7 and V is TRBV7-9; TRBD1 agrees at 8 bases. The CDR3 length is 15 residues. From germline, CDR1 is SEHNR and CDR2 FQNEAQ (reference sequence). V trimming: 2 bases; J trimming: 3 bases; junction bases outside the gene matches: 6. CDR3 loop: CASSLLTGVDYEQYF. In DNA form, the CDR3 reads TGTGCCAGCAGCTTATTGACAGGGGTAGACTACGAGCAGTACTTC.

The chain employs TRBV7-6 and TRBJ2-7; TRBD1 agrees at 7 bases. Germline assignment: CDR1 SGHVS and CDR2 FNYEAQ. Unmatched junction bases numbered 12, after V lost 6 bases and J lost 7 bases. This CDR3 contains 14 residues. The CDR3 loop is CASSRTGASGEQYF. The CDR3 DNA sequence: TGTGCCAGCAGTAGGACAGGCGCCTCAGGAGAGCAGTACTTC.

The chain is built from TRBV5-1 and TRBJ2-5; D unresolved. CDR1 and CDR2 (germline): SGHRS, YFSETQ. The CDR3 is 12 residues long. The ends were cut back, 4 bases at V and 4 bases at J, with 8 bases in the middle. CDR3 loop: CASSENRETQYF. The DNA of the CDR3 is TGCGCCAGCAGCGAGAACAGAGAGACCCAGTACTTC.

V gene TRBV4-3 combines with J gene TRBJ1-2; perhaps TRBD1 as D (6 bases). The germline V gene has CDR1 LGHNA and CDR2 YSLEER. The CDR3 consists of 13 residues. Trimming stripped 1 base from V and 14 bases from J, with 17 bases between. CDR3 residues: CASSQGDRRAQTF. The CDR3 DNA reads TGCGCCAGCAGCCAAGGTGACAGGCGTGCGCAGACCTTC.

The rearrangement links TRBV5-1 to TRBJ1-4; D possibly corresponds to TRBD1 (6 bases). This CDR3 comprises 14 residues. Germline values: CDR1 SGHRS, CDR2 YFSETQ. V lost 1 base and J lost 8, with 12 bases in between. The CDR3 DNA reads as TGCGCCAGCAGCTTGATACCAGGGGAGGAAAAACTGTTTTTT. It specifies CASSLIPGEEKLFF.

This sequence joins TRBV5-4 and TRBJ2-7; 9 nucleotides align to TRBD2. Trimming at V came to 5 bases and at J to 0 bases, leaving 6 bases not matched to a gene. Germline assignment: CDR1 SGHNT and CDR2 YYREEE (reference sequence). The CDR3 extends over 15 amino acids. The CDR3 region is CASSPGLASSYEQYF. CDR3 nucleotide sequence: TGTGCCAGCAGTCCCGGACTAGCGAGCTCCTACGAGCAGTACTTC. Drawing the rest from reference TRBV5-4 and TRBJ2-7, the complete variable domain is ETGVTQSPTHLIKTRGQQVTLRCSSQSGHNTVSWYQQALGQGPQFIFQYYREEENGRGNFPPRFSGLQFPNYSSELNVNALELDDSALYLCASSPGLASSYEQYFGPGTRLTVT.